Presented here are 23 T cell receptor beta chains from one specimen sequenced in a study of T cells in Graves' hyperthyroidism and ophthalmopathy. Researchers took RNA transcripts and amplified the TCR beta CDR3 regions from them. TCR CDR3 underwent first-round RT-PCR with the HTBI primer set. In TCRdb, the multiplex PCR reads were re-called with MiXCR into one record per CDR3 protein. The sample comprises approximately 640,000 distinct CDR3 sequences, 15% to 20% of which are singletons, and roughly 16% rests with the top ten. The sample consisted of blood. The receptor set was obtained from a middle-aged man with Graves' hyperthyroidism.

This clonotype was seen at least ten times. The chain joins TRBV10-3 to TRBJ1-5, with D unresolved. The germline V and J ends were trimmed by 2 bases and 0 bases, with 11 bases remaining between them. Germline V lookup: CDR1 ENHRY, CDR2 SYGVKD. The CDR3 is 16 amino acids. In DNA, the CDR3 is TGTGCCATCAGTGAGAGGGCAGGAGATAGCAATCAGCCCCAGCATTTT. Translation: CAISERAGDSNQPQHF.

This clonotype has a count of ten or more. The V gene is TRBV5-5, the J gene TRBJ1-4; no reliable D call. The CDR3 extends over 13 amino acids. Trimming took off 2 bases at V and 7 bases at J, with 9 bases between the two ends. Germline-derived CDR1 and CDR2 are SGHKS and YYEKEE (reference sequence). DNA of the CDR3: TGTGCCAGCAGCTTAAAGGGTCCTGAAAAACTGTTTTTT. Its protein is CASSLKGPEKLFF.

The chain recombines TRBV29-1 with TRBJ2-1, with 9 bases matching TRBD2. The CDR3 consists of 15 residues. V dropped 4 bases and J dropped 8; count of bases not matched to a gene: 12. Per germline, CDR1 SQVTM and CDR2 ANQGSEA. Written as DNA, the CDR3 is TGCAGCGTTGTCTCACTAGCGGGTGGGGCAGATGAGCAGTTCTTC. It yields the protein CSVVSLAGGADEQFF.

This clonotype was picked up many times. The chain employs TRBV20-1 and TRBJ1-6, with 8 bases lining up with TRBD1. The CDR3 has 12 amino acids. Per germline, CDR1 DFQATT and CDR2 SNEGSKA (reference sequence). Germline trimming cut 6 bases from V and 6 bases from J; bases unmatched to any gene: 1. The CDR3 reads CSAQGGNSPLHF. For the CDR3, the DNA is TGCAGTGCACAGGGGGGTAATTCACCCCTCCACTTT.

CDR3 region: CANIAQTGRWYGYTF. The DNA of the CDR3 is TGTGCCAACATCGCCCAGACAGGGCGATGGTATGGCTACACCTTC. The chain joins TRBV5-6 to TRBJ1-2; 7 bases match TRBD1. The V gene end was trimmed by 9 bases and the J gene end by 5 bases; junction bases not matched to a gene: 16. CDR1 SGHDT and CDR2 YYEEEE come from the germline V gene. The CDR3 totals 15 residues.

The chain has TRBV5-1 and TRBJ2-5; TRBD2 matches at 7 bases. This CDR3 is 15 amino acids long. Germline trimming cut 3 bases from V and 0 bases from J; bases unmatched to any gene: 5. CDR1 and CDR2 from the germline V gene are SGHRS and YFSETQ. The CDR3: CASSYPGLNQETQYF. DNA for the CDR3: TGCGCCAGCAGCTACCCGGGACTAAACCAAGAGACCCAGTACTTC. The variable domain in full, with the rest retrieved from reference TRBV5-1 and TRBJ2-5, is KAGVTQTPRYLIKTRGQQVTLSCSPISGHRSVSWYQQTPGQGLQFLFEYFSETQRNKGNFPGRFSGRQFSNSRSEMNVSTLELGDSALYLCASSYPGLNQETQYFGPGTRLLVL.

This chain connects TRBV6-4 to TRBJ2-6; 9 bases agree with TRBD1. Germline-derived CDR1 and CDR2 are MRHNA and SNTAGT. The ends lost 2 bases at V and 2 bases at J; junction bases unmatched: 4. This CDR3 is built from 17 residues. In nucleotides, the CDR3 is TGTGCCAGCAGTGACATAACAGGGGGCCCTGGGGCCAACGTCCTGACTTTC. Translating it yields CASSDITGGPGANVLTF.

Many counts were recorded for this clonotype. The chain is built from TRBV7-9 and TRBJ2-7; D perhaps matches TRBD2 (6 bases). The ends were cut back, 5 bases at V and 2 bases at J, with 13 bases in the middle. Germline V gene data show CDR1 as SEHNR and CDR2 as FQNEAQ (reference sequence). The CDR3 loop spans 14 amino acids. CDR3 region: CASSPPGVTYEQYF. The CDR3 DNA follows: TGTGCCAGCAGCCCGCCGGGGGTAACCTACGAGCAGTACTTC. The full variable domain, in which reference TRBV7-9 and TRBJ2-7 provide the parts outside the CDR3, is DTGVSQNPRHKITKRGQNVTFRCDPISEHNRLYWYRQTLGQGPEFLTYFQNEAQLEKSRLLSDRFSAERPKGSFSTLEIQRTEQGDSAMYLCASSPPGVTYEQYFGPGTRLTVT.

The J gene is TRBJ2-7, the V gene TRBV20-1; D is undetermined. The CDR3 is 12 residues long. Germline V lookup: CDR1 DFQATT, CDR2 SNEGSKA (reference sequence). V was clipped by 0 bases and J by 2 bases, with 5 bases between them. The DNA for the CDR3 is TGCAGTGCTAGAGATAACACCTACGAGCAGTACTTC. This gives the protein CSARDNTYEQYF.

The CDR3 bases are TGTGCCAGCAGGGGGGGAGACACGTTGAATAGCAATCAGCCCCAGCATTTT. Translation gives CASRGGDTLNSNQPQHF. The rearrangement uses TRBV6-1 and TRBJ1-5; possible D gene TRBD1, 5 bases. The V end lost 6 bases, the J end lost 0 bases, and 18 bases lay between the germline ends. The CDR3 has 17 residues. Germline CDR1 is MNHNS and CDR2 is SASEGT.

This clonotype was counted at least ten times. The CDR3 region has the DNA TGTGCCAGCAGCCCCCCCGATATGAACACTGAAGCTTTCTTT. It is translated as CASSPPDMNTEAFF. This sequence joins TRBV12-3 or TRBV12-4 and TRBJ1-1; D is unclear. CDR3 size: 14 residues. The V end lost 6 bases, the J end lost 0 bases, and 11 bases lay between the germline ends.

This clonotype was counted many times. The rearrangement uses TRBV7-9 and TRBJ2-1, with no clear D. CDR1 and CDR2 from the germline V gene are SEHNR and FQNEAQ (reference sequence). The germline V and J ends were trimmed by 4 bases and 0 bases, with 13 bases remaining between them. This CDR3 has 16 amino acids. CDR3 nucleotides: TGTGCCAGCAGCTCTTCGACGGTGAACTCCTACAATGAGCAGTTCTTC. This gives the protein CASSSSTVNSYNEQFF.

The rearrangement joins TRBV4-1 to TRBJ2-7, with D hard to call. V gave up 0 bases and J gave up 2 bases, with 11 bases separating them. Germline values: CDR1 MGHRA, CDR2 YSYEKL. The CDR3 contains 15 residues. DNA of the CDR3: TGCGCCAGCAGCCAAGAGTTACAGCAGGCCTACGAGCAGTACTTC. Translation gives CASSQELQQAYEQYF.

Comments on this clonotype: Possible read error: a much larger clone is one base away. The rearrangement joins TRBV28 to TRBJ2-2, with TRBD2 identical over 15 bases. The CDR3 contains 23 residues. CDR1 is MDHEN, CDR2 SYDVKM, per germline. CDR3 bases: TGTGCCAGCAGTTTATTCCCCGTTTCAAGAGGGACTAGCGGGAGGACCAGGACCGGGGGGCTGTTTTTT. It codes for CASSLFPVSRGTSGRTRTGGLFF.

This clonotype showed up many times. The chain's CDR3 is CASSLGKEQPQHF. The CDR3 DNA reads as TGTGCCAGCAGTTTAGGGAAGGAGCAGCCCCAGCATTTT. J is TRBJ1-5 and V is TRBV12-3 or TRBV12-4, with unresolved D. The germline V and J ends were trimmed by 1 base and 7 bases, with 8 bases remaining between them. The CDR3 covers 13 residues.

This clonotype was counted ten times or more. The genes are TRBV24-1 and TRBJ2-5; 10 bases agree with TRBD2. V lost 4 bases and J lost 2; bases outside the gene matches: 6. The CDR3 runs to 16 residues. The germline CDR1 and CDR2 sequences are KGHDR and SFDVKD. CDR3 nucleotide sequence: TGTGCCACCAGTGAGGCCGGGACTAGCGATCAAGAGACCCAGTACTTC. It encodes CATSEAGTSDQETQYF.

The chain recombines TRBV7-2 with TRBJ1-2, with D unresolved. The CDR3 has 15 residues. From germline, CDR1 is SGHTA and CDR2 FQGNSA. The V end was cut by 8 bases, the J end by 4 bases, with 20 bases between. CDR3 nucleotide sequence: TGTGCCAGCTCCTTCGGAGGGTCCCCTGGCTATGGCTACACCTTC. Protein product: CASSFGGSPGYGYTF.

In the case of this clonotype: This may be a read error: a much more frequent sequence differs by one nucleotide. The chain couples TRBV7-3 to TRBJ2-1; D not certain. The length of the CDR3 is 15 residues. Germline V gene lookup returns CDR1 SGHTA and CDR2 FQGTGA. CDR3 in DNA: TGTGCCAGCAGCTTAGTACCGAGCTCCTACAATGGGCAGTTCTTC. Amino acids: CASSLVPSSYNGQFF.

In its sample, this clonotype was seen many times. This CDR3 is CASSPLGLSYNEQFF. The DNA of the CDR3 is TGTGCCAGCAGTCCCTTGGGACTATCCTACAATGAGCAGTTCTTC. The V gene is TRBV28, the J gene TRBJ2-1; 7 bases are shared with TRBD2. Germline loops: CDR1 MDHEN, CDR2 SYDVKM. J was trimmed by 1 base and V by 5 bases; bases with no gene match: 5. The CDR3 runs to 15 residues.

CDR3 sequence reads: CASSPGHADSNQPQHF. The CDR3 bases are TGCGCCAGCAGCCCGGGACACGCCGATAGCAATCAGCCCCAGCATTTT. The V call is TRBV5-1, the J call TRBJ1-5, with D perhaps TRBD1 (6 bases). Germline CDR1 and CDR2: SGHRS and YFSETQ. The CDR3 is 16 residues long. V was cut by 4 bases and J by 0 bases, with 14 bases left in between. Complete variable domain (other parts from reference TRBV5-1 and TRBJ1-5): KAGVTQTPRYLIKTRGQQVTLSCSPISGHRSVSWYQQTPGQGLQFLFEYFSETQRNKGNFPGRFSGRQFSNSRSEMNVSTLELGDSALYLCASSPGHADSNQPQHFGDGTRLSIL.

The CDR3 DNA follows: TGCAGCGTTACACCACTCGGGGCCAACGTCCTGACTTTC. It yields the protein CSVTPLGANVLTF. V usage is TRBV29-1 and J usage is TRBJ2-6; no clear D gene. V was clipped by 5 bases and J by 4 bases, with 9 bases between them. Germline V gene data show CDR1 as SQVTM and CDR2 as ANQGSEA. This CDR3 has 13 amino acids.

About this clonotype: This may arise from a read error, as a much more abundant clone is one base away. The V call is TRBV9, the J call TRBJ1-1; D not resolved. Germline assignment: CDR1 SGDLS and CDR2 YYNGEE. The length of the CDR3 is 13 residues. The DNA for the CDR3 is TGTGCCAGCAGCCCCCCAATGAACACTGAAGCTCTCTTT. The encoded protein is CASSPPMNTEALF.

The sample holds many counts of this clonotype. The genes are TRBV12-3 or TRBV12-4 and TRBJ2-7; 7 nucleotides align to TRBD1. Trimming cost V 6 bases and J 0 bases; bases outside gene matches: 5. This CDR3 has 14 amino acids. Here the CDR3 reads CASSPGTVSYEQYF. For the CDR3, the DNA is TGTGCCAGCAGCCCCGGGACAGTCTCCTACGAGCAGTACTTC.